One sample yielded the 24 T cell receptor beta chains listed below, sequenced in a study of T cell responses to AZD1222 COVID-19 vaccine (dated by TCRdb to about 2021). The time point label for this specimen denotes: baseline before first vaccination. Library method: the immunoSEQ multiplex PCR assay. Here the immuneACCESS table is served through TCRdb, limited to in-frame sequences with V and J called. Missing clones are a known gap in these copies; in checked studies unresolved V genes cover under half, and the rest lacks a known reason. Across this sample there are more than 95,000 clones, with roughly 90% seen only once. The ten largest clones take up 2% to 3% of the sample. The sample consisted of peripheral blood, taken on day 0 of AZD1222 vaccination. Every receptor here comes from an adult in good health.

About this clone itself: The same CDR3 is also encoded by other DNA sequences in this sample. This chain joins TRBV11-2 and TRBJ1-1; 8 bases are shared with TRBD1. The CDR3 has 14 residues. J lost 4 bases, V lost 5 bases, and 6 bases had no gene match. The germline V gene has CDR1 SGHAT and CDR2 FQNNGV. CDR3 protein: CASSPTGGGTEAFF. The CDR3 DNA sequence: TGTGCCAGCAGCCCCACAGGGGGGGGCACTGAAGCTTTCTTT.

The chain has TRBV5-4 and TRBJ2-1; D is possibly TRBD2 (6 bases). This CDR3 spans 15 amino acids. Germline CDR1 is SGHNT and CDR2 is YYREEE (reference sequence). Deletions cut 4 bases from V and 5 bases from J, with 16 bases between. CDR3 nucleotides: TGTGCCAGCAGCACCGCCGGAGGGCCGGACAATGAGCAGTTCTTC. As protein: CASSTAGGPDNEQFF.

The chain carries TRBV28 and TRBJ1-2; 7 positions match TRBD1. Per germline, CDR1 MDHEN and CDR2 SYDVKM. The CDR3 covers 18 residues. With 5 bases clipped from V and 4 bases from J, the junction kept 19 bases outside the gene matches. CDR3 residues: CASSPGGTVIWISYGYTF. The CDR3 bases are TGTGCCAGCAGTCCCGGGGGGACAGTCATTTGGATTAGCTATGGCTACACCTTC.

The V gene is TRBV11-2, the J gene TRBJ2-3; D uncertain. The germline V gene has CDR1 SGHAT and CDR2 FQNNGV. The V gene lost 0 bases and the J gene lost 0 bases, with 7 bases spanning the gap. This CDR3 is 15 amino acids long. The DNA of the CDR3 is TGTGCCAGCAGCTTAGAGGGGTGGAGCACAGATACGCAGTATTTT. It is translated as CASSLEGWSTDTQYF.

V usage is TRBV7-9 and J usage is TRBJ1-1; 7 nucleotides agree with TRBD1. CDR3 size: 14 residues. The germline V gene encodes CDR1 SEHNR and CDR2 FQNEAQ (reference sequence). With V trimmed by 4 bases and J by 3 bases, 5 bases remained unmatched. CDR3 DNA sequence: TGTGCCAGCAGCTCGGACAGGTCGTACACTGAAGCTTTCTTT. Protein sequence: CASSSDRSYTEAFF. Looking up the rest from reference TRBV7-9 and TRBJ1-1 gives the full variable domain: DTGVSQNPRHKITKRGQNVTFRCDPISEHNRLYWYRQTLGQGPEFLTYFQNEAQLEKSRLLSDRFSAERPKGSFSTLEIQRTEQGDSAMYLCASSSDRSYTEAFFGQGTRLTVV.

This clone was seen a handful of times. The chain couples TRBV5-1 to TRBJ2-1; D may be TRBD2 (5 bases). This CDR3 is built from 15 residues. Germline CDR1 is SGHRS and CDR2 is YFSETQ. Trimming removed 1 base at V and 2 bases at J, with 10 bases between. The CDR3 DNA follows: TGCGCCAGCAGCTTGACGTCTAGCCCCTACAATGAGCAGTTCTTC. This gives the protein CASSLTSSPYNEQFF. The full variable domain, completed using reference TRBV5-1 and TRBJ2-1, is KAGVTQTPRYLIKTRGQQVTLSCSPISGHRSVSWYQQTPGQGLQFLFEYFSETQRNKGNFPGRFSGRQFSNSRSEMNVSTLELGDSALYLCASSLTSSPYNEQFFGPGTRLTVL.

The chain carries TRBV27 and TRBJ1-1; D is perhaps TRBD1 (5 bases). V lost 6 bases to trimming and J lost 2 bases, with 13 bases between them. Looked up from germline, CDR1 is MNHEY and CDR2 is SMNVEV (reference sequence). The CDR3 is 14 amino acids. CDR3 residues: CASRQWGGNTEAFF. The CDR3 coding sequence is TGTGCCAGCAGACAATGGGGGGGTAACACTGAAGCTTTCTTT.

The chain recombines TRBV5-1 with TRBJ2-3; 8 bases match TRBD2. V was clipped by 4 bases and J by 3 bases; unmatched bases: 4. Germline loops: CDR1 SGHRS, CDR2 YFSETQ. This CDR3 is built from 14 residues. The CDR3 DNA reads TGCGCCAGCAGCGCGGGAGGACGGACAGATACGCAGTATTTT. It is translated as CASSAGGRTDTQYF.

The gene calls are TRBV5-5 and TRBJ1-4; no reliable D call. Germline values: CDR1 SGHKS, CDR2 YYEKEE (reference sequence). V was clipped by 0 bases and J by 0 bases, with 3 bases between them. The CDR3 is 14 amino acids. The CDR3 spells CASSLEATNEKLFF. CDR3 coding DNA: TGTGCCAGCAGCTTGGAAGCAACTAATGAAAAACTGTTTTTT.

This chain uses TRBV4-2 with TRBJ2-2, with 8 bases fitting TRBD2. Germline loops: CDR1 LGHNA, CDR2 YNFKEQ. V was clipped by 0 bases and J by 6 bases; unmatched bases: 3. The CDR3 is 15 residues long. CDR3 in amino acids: CASSQDPLAAGELFF. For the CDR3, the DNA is TGTGCCAGCAGCCAAGATCCACTAGCGGCCGGGGAGCTGTTTTTT.

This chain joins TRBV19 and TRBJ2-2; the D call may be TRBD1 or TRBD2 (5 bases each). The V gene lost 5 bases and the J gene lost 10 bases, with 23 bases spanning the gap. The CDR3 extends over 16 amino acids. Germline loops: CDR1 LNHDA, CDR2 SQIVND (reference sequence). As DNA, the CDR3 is TGTGCCAGTAGTGCCTTAGCCCCCGGGACCTACGCGGAGCTGTTTTTT. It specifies CASSALAPGTYAELFF.

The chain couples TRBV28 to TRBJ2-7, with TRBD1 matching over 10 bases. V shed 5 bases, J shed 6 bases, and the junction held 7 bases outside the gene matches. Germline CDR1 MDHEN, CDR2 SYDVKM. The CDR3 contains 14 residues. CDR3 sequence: CASSTGQGVGEQYF. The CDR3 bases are TGTGCCAGCAGTACTGGACAGGGGGTAGGCGAGCAGTACTTC.

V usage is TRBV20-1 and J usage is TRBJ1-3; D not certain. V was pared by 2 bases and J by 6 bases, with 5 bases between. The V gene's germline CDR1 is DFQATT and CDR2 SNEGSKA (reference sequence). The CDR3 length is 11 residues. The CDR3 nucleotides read TGCAGTGCTAGAATGGAAAACACCATATATTTT. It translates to CSARMENTIYF.

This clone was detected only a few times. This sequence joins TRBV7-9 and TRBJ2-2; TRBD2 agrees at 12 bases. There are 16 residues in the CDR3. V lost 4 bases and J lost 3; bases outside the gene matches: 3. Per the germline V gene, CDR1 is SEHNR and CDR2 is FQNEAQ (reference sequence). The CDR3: CASSSGLAGDTGELFF. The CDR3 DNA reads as TGTGCCAGCAGCTCGGGACTAGCGGGTGACACCGGGGAGCTGTTTTTT. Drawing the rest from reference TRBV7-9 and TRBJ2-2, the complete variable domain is DTGVSQNPRHKITKRGQNVTFRCDPISEHNRLYWYRQTLGQGPEFLTYFQNEAQLEKSRLLSDRFSAERPKGSFSTLEIQRTEQGDSAMYLCASSSGLAGDTGELFFGEGSRLTVL.

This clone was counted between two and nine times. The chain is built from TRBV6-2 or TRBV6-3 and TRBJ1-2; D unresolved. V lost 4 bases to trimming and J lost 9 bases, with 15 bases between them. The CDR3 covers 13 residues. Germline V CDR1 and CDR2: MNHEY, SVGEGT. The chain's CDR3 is CASSFSSPSSYTF. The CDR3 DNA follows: TGTGCCAGCAGTTTCTCGTCACCCAGTAGCTACACCTTC.

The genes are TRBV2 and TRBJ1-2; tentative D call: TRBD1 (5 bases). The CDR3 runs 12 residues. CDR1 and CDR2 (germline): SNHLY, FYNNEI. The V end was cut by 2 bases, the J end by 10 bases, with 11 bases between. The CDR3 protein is CASSEFAGHYTF. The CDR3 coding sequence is TGTGCCAGCAGTGAATTCGCAGGGCACTACACCTTC.

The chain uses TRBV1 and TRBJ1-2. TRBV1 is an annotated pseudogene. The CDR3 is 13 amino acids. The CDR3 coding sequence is TGCACCAGCATGGGAAGGGGGGCTGATGGCTACACCTTC. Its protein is CTSMGRGADGYTF.

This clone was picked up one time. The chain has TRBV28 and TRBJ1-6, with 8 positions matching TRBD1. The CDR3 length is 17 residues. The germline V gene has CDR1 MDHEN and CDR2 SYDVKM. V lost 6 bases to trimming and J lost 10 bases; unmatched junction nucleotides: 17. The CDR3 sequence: CASRLFGKDRDHSPLHF. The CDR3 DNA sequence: TGTGCCAGCAGGCTCTTTGGTAAGGACAGGGATCACTCACCCCTCCACTTT.

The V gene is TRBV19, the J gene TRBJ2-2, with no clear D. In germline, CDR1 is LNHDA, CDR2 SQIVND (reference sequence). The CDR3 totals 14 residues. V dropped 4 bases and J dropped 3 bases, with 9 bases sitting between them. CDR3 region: CASSTQPHTGELFF. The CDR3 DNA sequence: TGTGCCAGTAGTACCCAACCTCACACCGGGGAGCTGTTTTTT.

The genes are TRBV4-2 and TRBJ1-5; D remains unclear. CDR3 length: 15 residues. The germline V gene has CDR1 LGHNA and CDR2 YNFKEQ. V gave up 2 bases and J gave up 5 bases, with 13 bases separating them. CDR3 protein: CASSQRPDRDQPQHF. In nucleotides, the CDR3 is TGTGCCAGCAGCCAACGGCCGGATCGGGATCAGCCCCAGCATTTT.

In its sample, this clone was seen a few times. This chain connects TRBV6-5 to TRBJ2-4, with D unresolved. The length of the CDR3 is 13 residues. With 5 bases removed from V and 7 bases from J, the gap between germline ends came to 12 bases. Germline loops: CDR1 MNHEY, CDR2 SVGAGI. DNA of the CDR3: TGTGCCAGCAGTCTTTCCGGAGAGAACATTCAGTACTTC. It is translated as CASSLSGENIQYF.

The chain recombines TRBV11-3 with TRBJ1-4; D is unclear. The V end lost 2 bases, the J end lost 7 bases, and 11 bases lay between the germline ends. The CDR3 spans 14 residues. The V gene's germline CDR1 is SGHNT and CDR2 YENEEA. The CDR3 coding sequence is TGTGCCAGCAGCTTAACCCCGGGGTCTGAAAAACTGTTTTTT. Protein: CASSLTPGSEKLFF.

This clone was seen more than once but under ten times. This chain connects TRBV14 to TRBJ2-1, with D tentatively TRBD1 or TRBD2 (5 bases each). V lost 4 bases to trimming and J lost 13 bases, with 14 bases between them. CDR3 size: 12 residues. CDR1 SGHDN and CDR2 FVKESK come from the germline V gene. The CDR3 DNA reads TGTGCCAGCAGCCCCTACAATGGGGGACAGTTCTTC. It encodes CASSPYNGGQFF.

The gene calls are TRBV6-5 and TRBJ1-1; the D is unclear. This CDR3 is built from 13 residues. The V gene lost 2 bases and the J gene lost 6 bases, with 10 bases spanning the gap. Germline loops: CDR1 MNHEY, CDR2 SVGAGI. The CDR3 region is CASSYASRSEAFF. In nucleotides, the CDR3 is TGTGCCAGCAGTTACGCCTCCCGGTCTGAAGCTTTCTTT.